This T cell receptor beta chain was identified in a study of T cell repertoires in cytomegalovirus infection. Looking at the study overall: Public TCR beta signatures were indicative of both CMV infection and a matching HLA type.

This clonotype was seen at least ten times. Its antigen is still unknown. Germline V gives CDR1 MNHEY, CDR2 SVGAGI. The V and J ends lost 6 bases and 2 bases respectively, with 11 bases between them. The length of the CDR3 is 13 residues. One entry per CDR3 protein results from TCRdb running MiXCR on the reads. Of around 750,000 distinct CDR3 sequences in the sample, less than 35% were seen once. Study-wide points: The study identified carriers of CMV plus the relevant HLA from cumulative public TCR beta family frequency. HLA-C-restricted CMV-specific TCR beta clonotypes were dominant in the ex vivo response.

The chain links TRBV6-5 to TRBJ2-7; TRBD1 might be the D (7 bases). The sequencing here drew on cultured CD8+ T cells from PBMCs, taken from culture after CMV antigen stimulation. The sequence derives from a human donor in good health (CMV status not recorded). Some clones in this sample may be carry-over from other donors' samples. Here the CDR3 DNA reads TGTGCCAGCAGCCCAGGGGGGACCTACGAGCAGTACTTC. It encodes CASSPGGTYEQYF.